This TCR beta chain is drawn from a study of early T cells in non-severe SARS-CoV-2 infection. At the level of the study: Unsorted whole-blood RNA was sequenced in bulk, leaving chains unpaired.

Tagging with unique molecular identifiers was applied to individual cDNA molecules. TCRdb processed the 5' RACE reads anew with MiXCR; each CDR3 protein has one entry. The data contain roughly 63,000 distinct CDR3 sequences, around 12% of them singletons. This clonotype turned up a few times. The sequenced sample was whole blood, obtained at baseline. This sequence was found in an adult who was a healthcare worker with PCR-confirmed SARS-CoV-2 infection or an uninfected control (not recorded which). The donor label of this sample is uncertain.

CDR3 DNA: TGTGCCAGCAGTTTAGGGGCTGCCAAAAGCACAGATACGCAGTATTTT. This translates into CASSLGAAKSTDTQYF. The chain uses TRBV28 and TRBJ2-3; maybe TRBD1 (5 bases). With 2 bases removed from V and 0 bases from J, the gap between germline ends came to 12 bases. CDR3 length: 16 amino acids. Germline CDR1 and CDR2: MDHEN and SYDVKM.